This T cell receptor (beta chain) was documented in a study of blood T cell repertoires in COVID-19 (TCRdb year 2020). Notes on the research overall: Samples from collaborators originated in the United States, Italy and Spain and spanned both the acute and convalescent phases of COVID-19. Samples were obtained from the ongoing ImmuneRACE study (first 160 participants) and from 950 to 1,500 subjects provided by 6 global collaborators. Sample metadata almost always included a de-identified subject ID, COVID-19 status, age in years and sex. A freely available public database, intended as a resource for researchers studying the immune response to SARS-CoV-2, is where the repertoires were released. Where available, HLA class I and class II types were obtained from metadata supplied by the sample provider rather than from assay-based typing. Deeply sampled blood TCRbeta repertoires from subjects exposed to, actively infected with, or recovered from COVID-19 were included in the dataset. The material from the prospective study consisted of cDNA or gDNA derived from T cells, B-cell-depleted T cells, or PBMCs.

This clone has a handful of counts. The specificity of this receptor is unknown. No per-base quality is available; no much larger clone lies one base away. Collaborating institutions collected whole blood in K2EDTA tubes following their own protocols. Collaborator samples were shipped for TCRbeta analysis as frozen whole blood, isolated PBMCs, or DNA extracted from either sample type. There are 13 amino acids in the CDR3, from cysteine to phenylalanine inclusive. Only the CDR3 DNA stays, 39 bases, in frame from base 1. Cut back by 6 bases and 0 bases, the V and J ends lie 9 bases apart. CDR1 LNHDA and CDR2 SQIVND are derived from the germline V gene (reference sequence). The immunoSEQ Assay, a bias-controlled multiplex PCR, was used to amplify TCRbeta CDR3 regions from genomic DNA. The paper's processing steps were these. The number of nucleated cells in each sample was estimated by amplification of reference gene primers within the assay. Sequence reads were collapsed and filtered to measure the absolute abundance of every unique TCRbeta CDR3 rearrangement. Productive Simpson clonality was computed per sample as the square root of Simpson's diversity index over productive rearrangements. TCRdb limited this immuneACCESS table to in-frame rearrangements with V and J called. A share of clones is missing; checked studies link under half to unresolved V genes, and the rest is unexplained. The V and J calls and clone size come from that table; D and trimming were worked out from the DNA. The sample table records 150,000 to 200,000 clones; approximately 80% of these occur just once. Less than 9.5% of the sample goes to the ten largest clones.

General conclusions and limits of the study: Clinical and demographic metadata were provided uncurated, with the amount varying by source and participant.

The source of this sequence is a man aged 55 to 69 with acute or convalescent COVID-19. Recombination linked TRBV19 to TRBJ2-7; TRBD1 is a possible D gene, resting on 5 matching bases. The sample was peripheral blood. Read as DNA, the sequence is TGTGCCAGTAGGGACACCAACTCCTACGAGCAGTACTTC. The translation is CASRDTNSYEQYF. The variable domain in full, with residues beyond the CDR3 obtained from the reference TRBV19 and TRBJ2-7 genes, is DGGITQSPKYLFRKEGQNVTLSCEQNLNHDAMYWYRQDPGQGLRLIYYSQIVNDFQKGDIAEGYSVSREKKESFPLTVTSAQKNPTAFYLCASRDTNSYEQYFGPGTRLTVT.